This TCR beta chain was observed in a study of blood T cells in healthy people across ages. Study-wide points: Roughly linearly, TCR beta diversity per million T cells fell as age increased.

The germline V gene has CDR1 MNHEY and CDR2 SMNVEV (reference sequence). The CDR3 runs to 15 residues. Each individual donor underwent a draw of 8 to 10 milliliters of peripheral blood. Primers used in a second PCR of roughly 6 to 11 cycles were a sample-barcoded 5' primer and a J-beta primer mix. A template-switch adaptor containing 12 random nucleotides labeled each cDNA molecule. TCRdb reprocessed the 5' RACE reads via MiXCR and lists one record per CDR3 protein. The data show roughly 1,500,000 distinct CDR3 sequences, 30% to 35% seen once. This clonotype was detected once. The antigen remains unidentified. This may arise from a read error, as a much more abundant clone is one base away.

This clonotype was obtained from a woman aged 25 to 39 in good health. Sequenced input: blood. The V call is TRBV27, the J call TRBJ2-5, with D possibly matching TRBD1 (5 bases). Gene TRBJ2-7 matches the end of the DNA better, so the J call may be wrong. CDR3: CASSLSSGPTCEQYF. The CDR3 DNA follows: TGTGCCAGCAGTTTATCGTCAGGGCCTACCTGCGAGCAGTACTTC.